This TCR beta chain was sequenced for a study of T cell responses to AZD1222 COVID-19 vaccine. General observations from the study: Most donors were white British, females outnumbered males, and clonal diversity was possibly underestimated. No day 14 peak samples; only post-peak repertoires were characterized. Baseline seropositivity characterized only six or seven AZD1222 recipients.

As to this clone: The antigen is not known.

CDR3 size: 17 residues. Germline assignment: CDR1 LGHNA and CDR2 YNFKEQ. J lost 2 bases, V lost 6 bases, and 15 bases had no gene match. Repertoires were generated with immunoSEQ multiplex PCR, while TCRdb's copy carries only in-frame clones and drops some. Here the sample spans 100,000 to 150,000 clones, about 90% being singletons. The clonotype was recovered from an adult in good health. V gene TRBV4-2 combines with J gene TRBJ2-5; the match to TRBD2 covers 7 bases. Source: peripheral blood, taken on day 0 of AZD1222 vaccination. The CDR3 loop is CASSRLSGDYGQETQYF. CDR3 DNA: TGTGCCAGCAGTCGCCTGAGTGGGGACTACGGGCAAGAGACCCAGTACTTC.